The table lists the clone carrying this T cell receptor (beta chain) with a few counts. Antigen: not known. The sample belongs to a study of T cell repertoires in cytomegalovirus infection. Study outcomes and limitations: Clonotype analysis showed dominance of the ex vivo response by HLA-C-restricted CMV-specific TCR beta clonotypes.

TCRdb re-derived calls from the reads in MiXCR, one entry per CDR3 protein. The sample shows about 310,000 distinct CDR3 sequences, 25% of them seen only once. The sample was cultured PBMCs, taken from culture after CMV antigen stimulation. The receptor's source is a human donor in good health (CMV status not recorded). Some clones in this sample may be carry-over from other donors' samples.

The CDR3 reads CASSLDQSEAFF. CDR3 DNA sequence: TGTGCCAGCAGCTTAGATCAATCTGAAGCTTTCTTT. The chain joins TRBV11-3 to TRBJ1-1; D not certain. The CDR3 is 12 residues long. Germline-derived CDR1 and CDR2 are SGHNT and YENEEA. V was trimmed by 0 bases and J by 6 bases, leaving 5 bases between them.